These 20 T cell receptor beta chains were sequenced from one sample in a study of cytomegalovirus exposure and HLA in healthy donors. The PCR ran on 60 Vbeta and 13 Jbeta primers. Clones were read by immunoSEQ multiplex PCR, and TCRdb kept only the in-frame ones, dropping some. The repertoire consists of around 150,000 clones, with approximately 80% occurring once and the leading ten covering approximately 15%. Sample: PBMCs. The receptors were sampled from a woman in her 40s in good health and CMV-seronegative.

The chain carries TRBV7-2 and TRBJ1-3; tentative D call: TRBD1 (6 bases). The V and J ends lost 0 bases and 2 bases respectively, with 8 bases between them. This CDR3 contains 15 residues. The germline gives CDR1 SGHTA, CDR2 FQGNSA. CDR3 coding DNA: TGTGCCAGCAGCTTAGCTTGGACAGCTGGAAACACCATATATTTT. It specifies CASSLAWTAGNTIYF.

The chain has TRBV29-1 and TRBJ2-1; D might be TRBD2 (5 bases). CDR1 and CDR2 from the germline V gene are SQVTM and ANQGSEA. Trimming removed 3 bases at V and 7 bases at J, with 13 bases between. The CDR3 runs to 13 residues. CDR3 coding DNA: TGCAGCGTTGAGGAGATAGAGGGAAATGAGCAGTTCTTC. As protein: CSVEEIEGNEQFF.

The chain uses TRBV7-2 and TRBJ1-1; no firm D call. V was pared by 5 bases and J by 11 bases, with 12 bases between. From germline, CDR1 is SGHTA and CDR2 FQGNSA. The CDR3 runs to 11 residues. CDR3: CASSARVGAFF. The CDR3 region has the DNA TGTGCCAGCAGCGCGAGGGTCGGGGCTTTCTTT.

Here the CDR3 reads CAWSVWDRQKSSYEQYF. CDR3 DNA: TGTGCCTGGAGTGTATGGGACAGACAAAAAAGCTCCTACGAGCAGTACTTC. V and J are TRBV30 and TRBJ2-7; TRBD1 agrees at 7 bases. The V segment lost 0 bases and the J segment 0 bases; nucleotides outside the gene matches: 11. Germline CDR1 and CDR2: GTSNPN and SVGIG (reference sequence). The CDR3 is 17 amino acids.

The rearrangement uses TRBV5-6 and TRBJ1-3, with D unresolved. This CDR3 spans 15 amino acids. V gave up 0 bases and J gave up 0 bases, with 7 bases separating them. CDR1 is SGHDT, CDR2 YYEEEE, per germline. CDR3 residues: CASSLGPSSGNTIYF. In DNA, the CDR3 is TGTGCCAGCAGCTTGGGGCCGTCCTCTGGAAACACCATATATTTT.

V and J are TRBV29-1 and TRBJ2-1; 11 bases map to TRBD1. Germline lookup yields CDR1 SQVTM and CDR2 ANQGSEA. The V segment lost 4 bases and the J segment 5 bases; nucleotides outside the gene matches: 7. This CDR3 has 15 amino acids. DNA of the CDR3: TGCAGCGTTGCAGTCGGGACAGGGGGAAACAATGAGCAGTTCTTC. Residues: CSVAVGTGGNNEQFF.

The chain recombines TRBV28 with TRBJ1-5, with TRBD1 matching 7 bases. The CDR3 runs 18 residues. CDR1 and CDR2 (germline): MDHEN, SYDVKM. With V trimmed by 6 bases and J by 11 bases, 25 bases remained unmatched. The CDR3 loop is CASSTIITGTVPYRAQHF. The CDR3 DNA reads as TGTGCCAGCAGCACCATCATCACCGGGACAGTGCCGTATCGAGCCCAGCATTTT.

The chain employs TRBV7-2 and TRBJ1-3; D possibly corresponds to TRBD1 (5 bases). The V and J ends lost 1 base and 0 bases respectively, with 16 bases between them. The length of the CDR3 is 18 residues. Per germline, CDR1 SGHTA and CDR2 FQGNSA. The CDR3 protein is CASSLVSGTLGSGNTIYF. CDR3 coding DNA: TGTGCCAGCAGCTTAGTGTCGGGGACTTTAGGCTCTGGAAACACCATATATTTT.

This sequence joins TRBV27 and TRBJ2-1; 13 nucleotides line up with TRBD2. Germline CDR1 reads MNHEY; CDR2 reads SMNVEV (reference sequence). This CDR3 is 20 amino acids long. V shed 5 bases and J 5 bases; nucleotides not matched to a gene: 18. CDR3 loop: CASSTLRTSGSLNSHNEQFF. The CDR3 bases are TGTGCCAGCAGTACCCTTCGGACTAGCGGGAGCCTTAATTCTCACAATGAGCAGTTCTTC.

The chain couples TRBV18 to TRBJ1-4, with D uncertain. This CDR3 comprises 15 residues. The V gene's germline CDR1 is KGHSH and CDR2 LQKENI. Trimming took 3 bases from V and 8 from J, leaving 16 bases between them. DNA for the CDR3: TGTGCCAGCTCACCCCCCACCGTAAGAGGCGAAAAACTGTTTTTT. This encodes CASSPPTVRGEKLFF.

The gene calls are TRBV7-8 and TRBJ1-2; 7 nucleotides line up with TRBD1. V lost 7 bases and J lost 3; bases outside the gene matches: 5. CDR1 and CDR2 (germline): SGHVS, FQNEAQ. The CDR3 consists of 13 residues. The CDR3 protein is CASTTGTDYGYTF. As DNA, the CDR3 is TGTGCCAGCACGACCGGGACAGACTATGGCTACACCTTC.

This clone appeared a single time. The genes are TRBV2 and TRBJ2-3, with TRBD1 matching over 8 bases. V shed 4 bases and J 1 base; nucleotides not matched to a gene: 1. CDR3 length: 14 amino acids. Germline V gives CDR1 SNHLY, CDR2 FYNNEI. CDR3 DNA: TGTGCCAGCAGTGTGGGACAGGGCACAGATACGCAGTATTTT. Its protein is CASSVGQGTDTQYF.

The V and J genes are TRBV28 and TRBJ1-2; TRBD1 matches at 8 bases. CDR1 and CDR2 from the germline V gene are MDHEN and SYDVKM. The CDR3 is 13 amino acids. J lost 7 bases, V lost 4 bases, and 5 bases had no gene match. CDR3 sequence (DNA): TGTGCCAGCAGTTGGACAGGGAGGAGTGGCTACACCTTC. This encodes CASSWTGRSGYTF.

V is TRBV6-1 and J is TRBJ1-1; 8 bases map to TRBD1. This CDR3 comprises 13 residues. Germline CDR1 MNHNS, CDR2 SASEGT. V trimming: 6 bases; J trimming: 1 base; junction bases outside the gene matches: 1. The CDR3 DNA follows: TGTGCCAGCAGGGGGACAGGGAACACTGAAGCTTTCTTT. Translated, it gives CASRGTGNTEAFF.

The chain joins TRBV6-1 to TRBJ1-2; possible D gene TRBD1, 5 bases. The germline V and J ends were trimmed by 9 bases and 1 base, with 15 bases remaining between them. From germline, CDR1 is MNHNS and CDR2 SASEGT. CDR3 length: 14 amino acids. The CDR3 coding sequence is TGTGCCAGTACCCCGAGACAGCGTAACTATGGCTACACCTTC. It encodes CASTPRQRNYGYTF.

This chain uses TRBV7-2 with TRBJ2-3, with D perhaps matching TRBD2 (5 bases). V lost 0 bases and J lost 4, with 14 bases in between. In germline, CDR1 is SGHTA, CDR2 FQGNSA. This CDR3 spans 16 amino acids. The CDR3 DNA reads TGTGCCAGCAGCTTAGCTGGGCGGGTTAAGGCAGATACGCAGTATTTT. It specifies CASSLAGRVKADTQYF.

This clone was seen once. CDR3 sequence reads: CASSLEGDQPQHF. Written as DNA, the CDR3 is TGTGCCAGCAGCTTAGAGGGGGATCAGCCCCAGCATTTT. The gene calls are TRBV7-9 and TRBJ1-5; a weak D match, TRBD1 (6 bases). V gave up 1 base and J gave up 5 bases, with 6 bases separating them. The CDR3 has 13 amino acids. Germline lookup yields CDR1 SEHNR and CDR2 FQNEAQ (reference sequence).

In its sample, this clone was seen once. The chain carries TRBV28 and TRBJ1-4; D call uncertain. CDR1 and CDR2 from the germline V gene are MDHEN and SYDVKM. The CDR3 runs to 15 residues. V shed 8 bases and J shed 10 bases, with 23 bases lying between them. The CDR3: CASRPSNGRVGKLFF. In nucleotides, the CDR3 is TGTGCCAGCCGTCCCTCCAACGGGAGAGTTGGAAAACTGTTTTTT.

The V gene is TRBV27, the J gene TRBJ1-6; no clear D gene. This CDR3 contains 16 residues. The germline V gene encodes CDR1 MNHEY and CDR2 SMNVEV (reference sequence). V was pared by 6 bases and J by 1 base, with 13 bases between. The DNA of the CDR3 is TGTGCCAGCAGACCTATAGAGAGTTCCTATAATTCACCCCTCCACTTT. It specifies CASRPIESSYNSPLHF.

CDR3 amino acids: CASSPTGQGGQETQYF. The CDR3 DNA sequence: TGTGCCAGCAGCCCAACCGGACAGGGAGGGCAAGAGACCCAGTACTTC. The rearrangement joins TRBV5-6 to TRBJ2-5, with D perhaps matching TRBD1 (8 bases). The germline CDR1 and CDR2 sequences are SGHDT and YYEEEE. With 4 bases removed from V and 2 bases from J, the gap between germline ends came to 18 bases. This CDR3 has 16 residues.